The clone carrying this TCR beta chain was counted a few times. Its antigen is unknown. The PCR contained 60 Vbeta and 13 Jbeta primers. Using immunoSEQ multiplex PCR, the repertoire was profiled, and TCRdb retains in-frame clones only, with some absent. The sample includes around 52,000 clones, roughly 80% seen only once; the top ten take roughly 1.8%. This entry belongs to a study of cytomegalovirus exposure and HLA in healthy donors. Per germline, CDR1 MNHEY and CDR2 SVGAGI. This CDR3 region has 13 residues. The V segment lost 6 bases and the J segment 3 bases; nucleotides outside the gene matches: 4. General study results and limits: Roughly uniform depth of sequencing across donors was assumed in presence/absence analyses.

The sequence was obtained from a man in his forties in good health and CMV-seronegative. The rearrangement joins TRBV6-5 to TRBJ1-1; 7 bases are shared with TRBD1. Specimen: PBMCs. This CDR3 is CASRRQGYTEAFF. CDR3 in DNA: TGTGCCAGCAGGAGACAGGGCTACACTGAAGCTTTCTTT.